A selection of T cell receptor beta chains follows, all from one sample in a study of shared clonotypes between healthy human individuals. Clones were read by immunoSEQ multiplex PCR, and TCRdb kept only the in-frame ones, dropping some. Of about 990,000 clones detected, 75% to 85% appear once; the ten largest clones hold 0.55% to 0.7%. The sample comprised memory CD4+ T cells from PBMCs. The receptor source for this set is a young man in good health. Some clones in this sample may be carry-over from other donors' samples. Both conserved end residues are part of each CDR3. A D gene is named only where the DNA matches it firmly. Clone size appears in some rows only: once, few, many, or a class for an expanded clone.

clone_size: NA
v_call: TRBV23-1
j_call: TRBJ1-5
d_call: NA
cdr3_aa: CASSQPRNTVNQPQHF
cdr3_nt: TGCGCCAGCAGTCAACCGCGAAACACGGTGAATCAGCCCCAGCATTTT

clone_size: few
v_call: TRBV7-2
j_call: TRBJ2-2
d_call: NA
cdr3_aa: CASSTYTGELFF
cdr3_nt: TGTGCCAGCAGCACCTACACCGGGGAGCTGTTTTTT

clone_size: NA
v_call: TRBV6-1
j_call: TRBJ2-5
d_call: TRBD2
cdr3_aa: CASNPIAGGETQYF
cdr3_nt: TGTGCCAGCAACCCTATAGCGGGAGGGGAGACCCAGTACTTC

clone_size: NA
v_call: TRBV18
j_call: TRBJ2-7
d_call: TRBD1
cdr3_aa: CASSPLGRDSSYEQYF
cdr3_nt: TGTGCCAGCTCACCACTCGGAAGGGACAGCTCCTACGAGCAGTACTTC

clone_size: NA
v_call: TRBV18
j_call: TRBJ2-7
d_call: NA
cdr3_aa: CASSLTVDLRTYEQYF
cdr3_nt: TGTGCCAGCTCCCTAACAGTGGACCTTCGGACCTACGAGCAGTACTTC

clone_size: NA
v_call: TRBV27
j_call: TRBJ2-5
d_call: NA
cdr3_aa: CASSLSREETQYF
cdr3_nt: TGTGCCAGCAGTTTATCCAGGGAAGAGACCCAGTACTTC

clone_size: few
v_call: TRBV2
j_call: TRBJ1-2
d_call: TRBD1
cdr3_aa: CASNTRTGNYGYTF
cdr3_nt: TGTGCCAGCAATACTCGGACAGGGAACTATGGCTACACCTTC

clone_size: NA
v_call: TRBV28
j_call: TRBJ1-2
d_call: TRBD1
cdr3_aa: CAILQGGGYTF
cdr3_nt: TGTGCCATCCTACAGGGGGGTGGCTACACCTTC

clone_size: NA
v_call: TRBV7-6
j_call: TRBJ1-2
d_call: NA
cdr3_aa: CASSPFRDYGYTF
cdr3_nt: TGTGCCAGCAGCCCTTTTCGAGACTATGGCTACACCTTC

clone_size: NA
v_call: TRBV14
j_call: TRBJ2-7
d_call: NA
cdr3_aa: CASSRGGYYEQYF
cdr3_nt: TGTGCCAGCAGCCGAGGAGGCTACTACGAGCAGTACTTC

clone_size: few
v_call: TRBV5-1
j_call: TRBJ1-1
d_call: NA
cdr3_aa: CASSSSQGDGAFF
cdr3_nt: TGCGCCAGCAGCTCCTCACAGGGTGATGGAGCTTTCTTT

clone_size: NA
v_call: TRBV29-1
j_call: TRBJ1-2
d_call: NA
cdr3_aa: CSVAGSSYGYTF
cdr3_nt: TGCAGCGTCGCCGGGAGTTCCTATGGCTACACCTTC

clone_size: NA
v_call: TRBV6-5
j_call: TRBJ1-3
d_call: NA
cdr3_aa: CASSATGTSGNTIYF
cdr3_nt: TGTGCCAGCAGTGCGACAGGCACCTCTGGAAACACCATATATTTT

clone_size: NA
v_call: TRBV30
j_call: TRBJ1-3
d_call: NA
cdr3_aa: CACSTGNTIYF
cdr3_nt: TGTGCCTGCTCGACTGGAAACACCATATATTTT

clone_size: NA
v_call: TRBV28
j_call: TRBJ2-5
d_call: TRBD1
cdr3_aa: CASSYGQGSETQYF
cdr3_nt: TGTGCCAGCAGCTACGGACAGGGCTCGGAGACCCAGTACTTC

clone_size: NA
v_call: TRBV30
j_call: TRBJ2-7
d_call: NA
cdr3_aa: CAWSVLAAYEQYF
cdr3_nt: TGTGCCTGGAGTGTACTGGCAGCCTACGAGCAGTACTTC

clone_size: NA
v_call: TRBV6-1
j_call: TRBJ2-7
d_call: NA
cdr3_aa: CASSEGGSSSYEQYF
cdr3_nt: TGTGCCAGCAGTGAAGGCGGCTCCAGCTCCTACGAGCAGTACTTC

clone_size: NA
v_call: TRBV7-3
j_call: TRBJ2-5
d_call: TRBD2
cdr3_aa: CASSFLAGISETQYF
cdr3_nt: TGTGCCAGCAGCTTTTTAGCGGGCATATCAGAGACCCAGTACTTC

clone_size: NA
v_call: TRBV27
j_call: TRBJ2-5
d_call: TRBD2
cdr3_aa: CASSLSWLAGETQYF
cdr3_nt: TGTGCCAGCAGTTTATCCTGGCTAGCGGGGGAGACCCAGTACTTC